The clone carrying this T cell receptor beta chain was counted between two and nine times. The antigen is not known. The sample originates from a study of cytomegalovirus exposure and HLA in healthy donors. Points from the study as a whole: As a later analysis revealed, most CMV-associated TCR beta chains appeared HLA-restricted. In vitro testing confirmed three CMV-associated chains as specific for CMV antigens. Later analysis associated a missense DCLRE1C variant with TCR beta V- and J-gene trimming. Sequencing depth across donors, presence/absence analyses assumed, was roughly uniform.

Trimming took 1 base from V and 4 from J, leaving 9 bases between them. The germline V gene has CDR1 SGHRS and CDR2 YFSETQ. CDR3 length: 13 residues. In the PCR, 60 Vbeta and 13 Jbeta primers were used. Repertoires were generated with immunoSEQ multiplex PCR, while TCRdb's copy carries only in-frame clones and drops some. The table lists under 200,000 clones, about 71% of them singletons, with 1.1% to 1.5% in the top ten. This receptor was obtained from a man aged 50 to 59 in good health and CMV-seronegative. This chain uses TRBV5-1 with TRBJ2-7; no clear D gene. Sequencing input: PBMCs. The CDR3 reads CASSLQAYYEQYF. CDR3 coding DNA: TGCGCCAGCAGCTTGCAGGCATATTACGAGCAGTACTTC.